This is a list of T cell receptor beta chains from one sample in a study of CD8 T cells in ankylosing spondylitis. TCRdb re-called the 5' RACE reads with MiXCR, one entry per CDR3 protein. In the table there are a few hundred thousand distinct CDR3 sequences, approximately 20% of which are singletons. Sequencing was carried out using blood, either unsorted or a sorted T cell fraction (not recorded which). Receptors originate from a male donor with ankylosing spondylitis. The CDR3 runs from the conserved cysteine through the conserved F or W. A D gene is named only where the DNA matches it firmly. Clone size is given for some rows only: seen once, a few or many times, or a class if the clone is expanded.

>TRBJ2-1|-|TRBV4-1|TRBD2
TGCGCCAGCAGCGTATTACCGACTAGCGGGACCATCAATGAGCAGTTCTTC
CASSVLPTSGTINEQFF
>TRBJ2-1|-|TRBV5-1|TRBD2
TGCGCCAGCAGCTCCACCAGCGGGAGATCAGACAATGAGCAGTTCTTC
CASSSTSGRSDNEQFF
>TRBJ2-1|few|TRBV11-3|TRBD1
TGTGCCAGCAGCTACGACAGGGGCAACTTGTACAATGAGCAGTTCTTC
CASSYDRGNLYNEQFF
>TRBJ1-5|-|TRBV20-1|-
TGCAGTGCTAGTCAACCGAATCAGCCCCAGCATTTT
CSASQPNQPQHF
>TRBJ1-1|-|TRBV28|TRBD1
TGTGCCAGCAGTTTTTGGCAGGGGGAGATGGCTTTCTTT
CASSFWQGEMAFF
>TRBJ2-7|-|TRBV5-6|-
TGTGCCAGCAAAAGGGACACAAGCTACGAGCAGTACTTC
CASKRDTSYEQYF
>TRBJ2-7|few|TRBV12-3/TRBV12-4|-
TGTGCCAGCAGTTTAGACGGTTCGGCCCCCTACGAGCAGTACTTC
CASSLDGSAPYEQYF
>TRBJ2-3|-|TRBV27|TRBD1
TGTGCCAGCAGTACAGGGGGCGGGACAGATACGCAGTATTTT
CASSTGGGTDTQYF
>TRBJ1-1|few|TRBV14|TRBD1
TGTGCCAGCAGCTCGACAGGGGCTGACACTGAAGCTTTCTTT
CASSSTGADTEAFF
>TRBJ2-7|-|TRBV20-1|-
TGCAGTGCCCCCCGGGGTCCGTTTTCCTACGAGCAGTACTTC
CSAPRGPFSYEQYF
>TRBJ2-3|few|TRBV5-1|-
TGCGCCAGCAGCCCGGGCGTAGGCGTACCATTGGGCACGCAGTATTTT
CASSPGVGVPLGTQYF
>TRBJ2-7|-|TRBV10-3|TRBD1
TGTGCCATCAGTGATTCGGGACAGGGGGCCATCTACGAGCAGTACTTC
CAISDSGQGAIYEQYF
>TRBJ2-5|many|TRBV29-1|-
TGCAGCGTTGAAGAAGGCTTTCAAGAGACCCAGTACTTC
CSVEEGFQETQYF
>TRBJ2-5|-|TRBV5-1|-
TGCGCCAGCAGCTTGACAGGGCTCCGGGAGACCCAGTACTTC
CASSLTGLRETQYF
>TRBJ1-2|few|TRBV6-5|-
TGTGCCAGCAGTTACTCTGGACAGCCATATGGCTACACCTTC
CASSYSGQPYGYTF
>TRBJ1-2|few|TRBV29-1|-
TGCAGCGTTGAGCGGGGACTCTATGGCTACACCTTC
CSVERGLYGYTF
>TRBJ2-7|-|TRBV21-1|-
TGTGCCAGCCTCCCTACAGGTGCGGGAGGCTCCTACGAGCAGTACTTC
CASLPTGAGGSYEQYF
>TRBJ2-5|-|TRBV29-1|-
TGCAGCGTAGGGAAGGCGTATGAAGAGACCCAGTACTTC
CSVGKAYEETQYF
>TRBJ2-7|-|TRBV3-1|-
TGTGCCAGCAGAGGGTGGACCTACGAGCAGTACTTC
CASRGWTYEQYF
>TRBJ1-5|-|TRBV20-1|-
TGCAGTGCCCCGACGGGCGTGAGGAATCAGCCCCAGCATTTT
CSAPTGVRNQPQHF
>TRBJ2-1|few|TRBV29-1|TRBD2
TGCAGCGTTAAGACTAGCGGGAGCAGTGAGCAGTTCTTC
CSVKTSGSSEQFF
>TRBJ2-7|many|TRBV4-2|TRBD1
TGTGCCAGCAGCCAAGAAGGACAGGGGGGATACGAGCAGTACTTC
CASSQEGQGGYEQYF
>TRBJ2-7|few|TRBV25-1|-
TGTGCCAGCAGTCCGAAAGGACCCGGGACGGACTACGAGCAGTACTTC
CASSPKGPGTDYEQYF
>TRBJ2-1|many|TRBV2|TRBD1
TGTGCCAGCACTCGACTGCAGGGACAGTCGGAGCAGTTCTTC
CASTRLQGQSEQFF
>TRBJ2-7|-|TRBV28|-
TGTGCCAGCCTCCCGGAGACAACGTCCCCCTACGAGCAGTACTTC
CASLPETTSPYEQYF
>TRBJ1-1|once|TRBV5-1|-
TGCGCCAGCAGCTTGGCGGGCACCCTGGGATATACTGAAGCTTTCTTT
CASSLAGTLGYTEAFF
>TRBJ2-5|many|TRBV29-1|-
TGCAGCGTTGTTCCCCCCGGACAGCAGCCAAGGGCCCAGTACTTC
CSVVPPGQQPRAQYF
>TRBJ1-5|few|TRBV28|-
TGTGCCATCCGCCAGTCGGATCAGCCCCAGCATTTT
CAIRQSDQPQHF
>TRBJ2-7|-|TRBV4-2|TRBD1
TGTGCCAGCAGCCAAACGACAGGGCACTACGAGCAGTACTTC
CASSQTTGHYEQYF
>TRBJ2-7|-|TRBV12-3/TRBV12-4|TRBD2
TGTGCCAGCAGTTTAGCGACGGCTAGCGGGAGACAATTCTACGAGCAGTACTTC
CASSLATASGRQFYEQYF
>TRBJ2-7|many|TRBV29-1|-
TGCAGCGTTGGAAAGTTAAGAAACAGAGCCTACGAGCAGTACTTC
CSVGKLRNRAYEQYF
>TRBJ1-6|-|TRBV2|TRBD1
TGTGCCAGCGAGCGGGACAGCCATAATTCACCCCTCCACTTT
CASERDSHNSPLHF
>TRBJ2-1|-|TRBV20-1|TRBD2
TGCAGTGCTAGAGGAAGACTAGCGGTCTACAATGAGCAGTTCTTC
CSARGRLAVYNEQFF
>TRBJ2-7|few|TRBV5-1|-
TGCGCCAGCAGCTTGCCGGGAATGACAATCGGCTACGAGCAGTACTTC
CASSLPGMTIGYEQYF
>TRBJ2-2|-|TRBV28|TRBD1
TGTGCCATCACCAAGGGGGCCACCGGGGAGCTGTTTTTT
CAITKGATGELFF
>TRBJ2-3|few|TRBV27|-
TGTGCCAGCAGTTTAAGGGGGGAGGAGCGTACAGATACGCAGTATTTT
CASSLRGEERTDTQYF
>TRBJ2-1|few|TRBV7-7|-
TGTGCTAGCAGCTTAGATGGGGGCCCGGGAGGCAATGAGCAGTTCTTC
CASSLDGGPGGNEQFF
>TRBJ2-5|-|TRBV10-3|-
TGTGCCATCAGTGAGTCGCCCGAGGGGGAGACCCAGTACTTC
CAISESPEGETQYF
>TRBJ2-7|-|TRBV4-1|TRBD1
TGCGCCAGCAGCCAAACGGGACAGGGACTTTACGAGCAGTACTTC
CASSQTGQGLYEQYF
>TRBJ2-7|many|TRBV12-3/TRBV12-4|-
TGTGCCAGCAGTTTCGAGAGACCCTACGAGCAGTACTTC
CASSFERPYEQYF
>TRBJ2-3|few|TRBV11-2|-
TGTGCCAGCAGCTTAACCTTGGGGGGTACGCAGTATTTT
CASSLTLGGTQYF
>TRBJ1-1|-|TRBV4-2|-
TGTGCCAGCAGCCAAGAGGGCCTCACTGAAGCTTTCTTT
CASSQEGLTEAFF
>TRBJ2-7|-|TRBV11-2|TRBD2
TGTGCCAGCAGCTCCGGACTAGCGCTCTCCTACGAGCAGTACTTC
CASSSGLALSYEQYF
>TRBJ1-1|-|TRBV5-6|TRBD1
TGTGCCAGCAGCTTGGCAAACAGGGGAGGCACTGAAGCTTTCTTT
CASSLANRGGTEAFF
>TRBJ2-3|-|TRBV28|TRBD2
TGTGCCAGCAGTGATACGGGAGGAATCACAGATACGCAGTATTTT
CASSDTGGITDTQYF
>TRBJ2-1|many|TRBV4-2|TRBD2
TGTGCCAGCAGCCAAGATACAGGCGGGAGTGCAAATGAGCAGTTCTTC
CASSQDTGGSANEQFF
>TRBJ2-1|-|TRBV20-1|-
TGCAGTGCTAGAGATTATGGCGGGATCTCCTACAATGAGCAGTTCTTC
CSARDYGGISYNEQFF
>TRBJ1-3|-|TRBV25-1|TRBD1
TGTGCCAGCAGTGCGACAGGGAGATACACCATATATTTT
CASSATGRYTIYF
>TRBJ1-1|-|TRBV20-1|-
TGCAGACCCTATCACCGGGGCTTGAACACTGAAGCTTTCTTT
CRPYHRGLNTEAFF